Listed below are T cell receptor beta chains from one sample, sequenced in a study of T cell responses to AZD1222 COVID-19 vaccine. Assay used: immunoSEQ multiplex PCR; TCRdb lists only in-frame clones, some missing. Among 80,000 or so clones listed, about 82% were seen once. Material: peripheral blood, obtained on day 0 of AZD1222 vaccination. The source of these receptors is an adult in good health. Each CDR3 is given with its conserved first and last residue. D genes are given only for firm matches. A row's size may be missing; if present it is once, few, many or a size class.

J | size | D | V | DNA | CDR3
TRBJ2-7 | NA | TRBD1 | TRBV18 | TGTGCCAGCTCACCTAACAGGGGGCACGAGCAGTACTTC | CASSPNRGHEQYF
TRBJ1-1 | NA | NA | TRBV27 | TGTGCCAGCAGTACTCCGGGGTCGGGGGACACTGAAGCTTTCTTT | CASSTPGSGDTEAFF
TRBJ1-5 | NA | NA | TRBV19 | TGTGCCAGCCGGCGGGGGGAATATCAGCCCCAGCATTTT | CASRRGEYQPQHF
TRBJ2-1 | NA | NA | TRBV7-3 | TGTGCCAGCAGCTTAAGGGGGGGCACTGGGTATGAGCAGTTCTTC | CASSLRGGTGYEQFF
TRBJ2-7 | NA | NA | TRBV5-1 | TGCGCCAGCAGCCCCGGCGGGGGCCACACCTACGAGCAGTACTTC | CASSPGGGHTYEQYF
TRBJ2-3 | NA | NA | TRBV9 | TGTGCCAGCAGCGTAGGGGGAAGCACAGATACGCAGTATTTT | CASSVGGSTDTQYF
TRBJ1-2 | NA | TRBD1 | TRBV10-2 | TGCGCCAGCTCCCAAAACAGGGGGACGAACTATGGCTACACCTTC | CASSQNRGTNYGYTF
TRBJ2-7 | NA | NA | TRBV7-8 | TGTGCCAGCAGCTTAGCGGAGGGGCTGGTTTACGAGCAGTACTTC | CASSLAEGLVYEQYF
TRBJ1-1 | NA | NA | TRBV9 | TGTGCCAGCAGCGTAGACAGCCAAAACACTGAAGCTTTCTTT | CASSVDSQNTEAFF
TRBJ2-1 | NA | NA | TRBV1 | TGCACCAGCAGCCAAGATTTTACGAGGAGTAACAATGAGCAGTTCTTC | CTSSQDFTRSNNEQFF
TRBJ2-1 | NA | TRBD2 | TRBV19 | TGTGCCAGTAGTACCTTGACTAGCGGGGTTAACAATGAGCAGTTCTTC | CASSTLTSGVNNEQFF
TRBJ2-5 | NA | NA | TRBV12-5 | TGTGCTAGTGGTCCCCCGGGACCCGTCGGGGAGACCCAGTACTTC | CASGPPGPVGETQYF
TRBJ1-2 | NA | NA | TRBV7-2 | TGTGCCAGCAGCTTAGGGGTGGGGGGAGGACATGGCTACACCTTC | CASSLGVGGGHGYTF
TRBJ1-2 | NA | NA | TRBV7-3 | TGTGCCAGCAGCTTTATAGACGGCTACACCTTC | CASSFIDGYTF
TRBJ2-7 | NA | NA | TRBV14 | TGTGCCAGCAGCCCCCTGAGGGCGGTCTCCTACGAGCAGTACTTC | CASSPLRAVSYEQYF
TRBJ1-4 | NA | NA | TRBV19 | TGTGCCAGTAGCGCGATCCTAAGGGCAGGCCTCAATGAAAAACTGTTTTTT | CASSAILRAGLNEKLFF
TRBJ1-3 | NA | TRBD1 | TRBV7-2 | TGTGCCAGCAGCACCCACAGGGGGGGAAACACCATATATTTT | CASSTHRGGNTIYF
TRBJ2-1 | NA | NA | TRBV9 | TGTGCCAGCAGCGTCCTGGGGGCCCCACTTAATGAGCAGTTCTTC | CASSVLGAPLNEQFF
TRBJ1-1 | NA | NA | TRBV27 | TGTGCCAGCAGTTTATGGCGTGGGGCAGGGAGGACTGAAGCTTTCTTT | CASSLWRGAGRTEAFF
TRBJ2-3 | NA | TRBD2 | TRBV19 | TGTGCCAGTAGTAGGGGACTAGCGGGAGAGGGAGATACGCAGTATTTT | CASSRGLAGEGDTQYF
TRBJ1-6 | few | NA | TRBV20-1 | TGCAGTGCTAGTAATGTCAGGGATTTTAGGGCCCTCCACTTT | CSASNVRDFRALHF
TRBJ1-5 | NA | NA | TRBV2 | TGTGCCAGCAGTCGAAGTTCGAAAAAAGCAGAGAATCAGCCCCAGCATTTT | CASSRSSKKAENQPQHF
TRBJ2-5 | medium-sized | TRBD2 | TRBV4-3 | TGCGCCAGCAGCCAAGAACGGGGGGGACAAGAGACCCAGTACTTC | CASSQERGGQETQYF
TRBJ2-2 | once | NA | TRBV4-3 | TGCGCCAGCAGCATTGGGGACTCCTACACCGGGGAGCTGTTTTTT | CASSIGDSYTGELFF
TRBJ1-6 | NA | NA | TRBV5-1 | TGCGCCAGCAGCTTGGCAGGGCCACTAAATTCACCCCTCCACTTT | CASSLAGPLNSPLHF
TRBJ2-1 | few | NA | TRBV11-2 | TGTGCCAGCAGCGCCCTGGACAGTTACAATGAGCAGTTCTTC | CASSALDSYNEQFF